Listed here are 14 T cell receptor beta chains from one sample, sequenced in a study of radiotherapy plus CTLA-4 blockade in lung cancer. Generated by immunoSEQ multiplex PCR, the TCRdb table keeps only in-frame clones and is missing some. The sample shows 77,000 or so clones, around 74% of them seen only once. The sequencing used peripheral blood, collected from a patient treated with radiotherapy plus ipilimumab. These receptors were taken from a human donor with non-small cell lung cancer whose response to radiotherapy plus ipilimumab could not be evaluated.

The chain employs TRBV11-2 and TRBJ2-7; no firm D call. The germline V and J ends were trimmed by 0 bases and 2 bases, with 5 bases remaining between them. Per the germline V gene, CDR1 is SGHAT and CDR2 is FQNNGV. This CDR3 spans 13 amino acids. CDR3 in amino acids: CASSLDPAYEQYF. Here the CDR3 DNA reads TGTGCCAGCAGCTTAGACCCAGCCTACGAGCAGTACTTC.

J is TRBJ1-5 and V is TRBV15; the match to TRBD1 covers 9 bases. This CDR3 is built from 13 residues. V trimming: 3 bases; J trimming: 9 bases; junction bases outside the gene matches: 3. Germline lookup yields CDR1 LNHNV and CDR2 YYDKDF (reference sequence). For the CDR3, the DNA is TGTGCCACCAGCAGGGGGACAGGGACGCCCCAGCATTTT. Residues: CATSRGTGTPQHF.

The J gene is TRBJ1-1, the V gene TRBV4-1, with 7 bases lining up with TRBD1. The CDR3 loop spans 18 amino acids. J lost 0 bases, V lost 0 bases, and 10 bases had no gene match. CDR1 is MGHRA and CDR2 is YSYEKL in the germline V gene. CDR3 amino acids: CASSQDSMDRIMNTEAFF. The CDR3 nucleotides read TGCGCCAGCAGCCAAGATTCGATGGACAGGATCATGAACACTGAAGCTTTCTTT.

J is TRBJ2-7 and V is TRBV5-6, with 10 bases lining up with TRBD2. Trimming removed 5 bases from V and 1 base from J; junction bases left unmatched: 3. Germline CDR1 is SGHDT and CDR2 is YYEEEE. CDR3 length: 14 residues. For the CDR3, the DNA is TGTGCCAGCAGGGGACTAGCGCCTTCCTACGAGCAGTACTTC. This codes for CASRGLAPSYEQYF.

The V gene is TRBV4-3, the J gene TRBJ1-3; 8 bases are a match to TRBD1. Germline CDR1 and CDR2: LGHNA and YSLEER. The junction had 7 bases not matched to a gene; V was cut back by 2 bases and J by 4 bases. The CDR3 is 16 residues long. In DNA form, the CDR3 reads TGCGCCAGCAGCCAAATCCAGGGGGCGGGAGGAAACACCATATATTTT. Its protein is CASSQIQGAGGNTIYF.

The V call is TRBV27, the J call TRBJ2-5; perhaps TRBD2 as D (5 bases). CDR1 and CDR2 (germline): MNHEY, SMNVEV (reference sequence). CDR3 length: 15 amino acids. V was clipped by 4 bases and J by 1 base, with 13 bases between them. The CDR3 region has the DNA TGTGCCAGCAGTTCTCGGACTTTACCCCAAGAGACCCAGTACTTC. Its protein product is CASSSRTLPQETQYF.

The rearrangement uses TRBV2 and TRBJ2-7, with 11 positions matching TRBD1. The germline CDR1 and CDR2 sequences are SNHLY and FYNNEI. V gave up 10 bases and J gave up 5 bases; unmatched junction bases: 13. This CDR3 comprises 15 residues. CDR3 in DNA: TGTGCCATACCAAGAAGGGACAGGGGGATCGACGAGCAGTACTTC. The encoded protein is CAIPRRDRGIDEQYF.

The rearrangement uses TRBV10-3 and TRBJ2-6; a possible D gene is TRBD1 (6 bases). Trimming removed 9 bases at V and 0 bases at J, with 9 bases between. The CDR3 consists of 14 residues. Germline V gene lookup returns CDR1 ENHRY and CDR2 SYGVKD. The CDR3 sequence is CAIGGLSGANVLTF. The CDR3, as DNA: TGTGCCATTGGGGGCCTCTCTGGGGCCAACGTCCTGACTTTC.

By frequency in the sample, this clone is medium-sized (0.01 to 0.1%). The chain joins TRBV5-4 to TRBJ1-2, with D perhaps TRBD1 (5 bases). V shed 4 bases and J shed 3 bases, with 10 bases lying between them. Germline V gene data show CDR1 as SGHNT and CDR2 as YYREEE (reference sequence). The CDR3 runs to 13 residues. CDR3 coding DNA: TGTGCCAGCAGCCCGGACACCTACTATGGCTACACCTTC. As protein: CASSPDTYYGYTF.

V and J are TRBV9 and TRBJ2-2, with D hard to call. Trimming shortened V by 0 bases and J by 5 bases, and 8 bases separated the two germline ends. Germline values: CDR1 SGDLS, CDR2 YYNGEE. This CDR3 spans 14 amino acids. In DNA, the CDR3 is TGTGCCAGCAGCGTAGGCCTAGTTACCGGGGAGCTGTTTTTT. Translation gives CASSVGLVTGELFF.

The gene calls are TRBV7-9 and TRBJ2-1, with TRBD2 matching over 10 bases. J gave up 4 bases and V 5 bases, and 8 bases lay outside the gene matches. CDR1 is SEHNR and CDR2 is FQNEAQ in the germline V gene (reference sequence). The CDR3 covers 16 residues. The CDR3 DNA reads TGTGCCAGCAGCCTTCTCAGGACTAGCGGATACAATGAGCAGTTCTTC. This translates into CASSLLRTSGYNEQFF.

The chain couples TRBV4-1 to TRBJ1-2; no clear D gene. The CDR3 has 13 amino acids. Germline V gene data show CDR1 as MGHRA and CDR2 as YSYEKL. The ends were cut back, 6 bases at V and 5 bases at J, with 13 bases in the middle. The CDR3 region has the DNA TGCGCCAGCAGTCGGAGGGTAGGATATGGCTACACCTTC. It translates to CASSRRVGYGYTF.

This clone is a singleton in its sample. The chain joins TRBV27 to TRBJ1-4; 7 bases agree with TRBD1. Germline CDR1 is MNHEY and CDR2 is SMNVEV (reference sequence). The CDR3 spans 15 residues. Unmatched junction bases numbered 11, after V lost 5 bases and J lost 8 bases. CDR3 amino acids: CASSPYRGFGEKLFF. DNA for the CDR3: TGTGCCAGCAGTCCTTACAGGGGTTTCGGGGAAAAACTGTTTTTT.

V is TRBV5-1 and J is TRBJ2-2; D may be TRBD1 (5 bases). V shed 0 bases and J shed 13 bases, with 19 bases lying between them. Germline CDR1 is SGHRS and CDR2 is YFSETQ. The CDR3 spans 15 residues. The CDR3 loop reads CASSLDGAWGLGLFF. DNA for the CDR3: TGCGCCAGCAGCTTGGATGGGGCTTGGGGCCTGGGGCTGTTTTTT.